This TCR beta chain was found in a study of cytomegalovirus exposure and HLA in healthy donors. CDR1 and CDR2 from the germline V gene are SEHNR and FQNEAQ (reference sequence). The V and J ends lost 1 base and 2 bases respectively, with 16 bases between them. The CDR3 is made up of 17 amino acids. Primers for the PCR totalled 60 Vbeta and 13 Jbeta. Profiling relied on immunoSEQ multiplex PCR, and the TCRdb table lists in-frame clones only, not all of them. The sample shows tens of thousands of clones, about 70% of them seen only once. Details on this clone: Antigen specificity is unknown.

Study results and limitations: It was likely that a cluster of highly shared sequence variants was a sequencing artifact. TCR beta sequences reportedly predicted most subjects' HLA-A and HLA-B alleles accurately. In a later analysis, parvovirus B19, influenza, CMV and Epstein-Barr virus appeared linked to several top co-occurrence clusters.

Sequenced: PBMCs. J is TRBJ2-3 and V is TRBV7-9; D remains ambiguous. The source of this sequence is a man aged 35 to 55 in good health and CMV-seropositive. The chain's CDR3 is CASSLVPQSVLTDTQYF. CDR3 nucleotides: TGTGCCAGCAGCTTAGTACCCCAATCAGTCCTCACAGATACGCAGTATTTT.